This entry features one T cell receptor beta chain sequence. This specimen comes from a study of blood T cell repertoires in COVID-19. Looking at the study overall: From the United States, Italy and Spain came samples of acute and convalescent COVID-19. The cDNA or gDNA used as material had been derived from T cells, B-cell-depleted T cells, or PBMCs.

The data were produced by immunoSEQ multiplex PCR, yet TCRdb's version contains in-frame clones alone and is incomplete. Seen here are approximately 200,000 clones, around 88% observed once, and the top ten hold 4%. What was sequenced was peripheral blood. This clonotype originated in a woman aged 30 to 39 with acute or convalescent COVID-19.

DNA for the CDR3: TGTGCCAGCAGCTCATCAGTGGAGCTGTTTTTT. Protein sequence: CASSSSVELFF. The chain joins TRBV7-9 to TRBJ2-2; D gene unclear. V lost 4 bases and J 10 bases, leaving 7 bases between the germline ends. The CDR3 sequence is 11 residues long. CDR1 is SEHNR, CDR2 FQNEAQ, per germline (reference sequence).